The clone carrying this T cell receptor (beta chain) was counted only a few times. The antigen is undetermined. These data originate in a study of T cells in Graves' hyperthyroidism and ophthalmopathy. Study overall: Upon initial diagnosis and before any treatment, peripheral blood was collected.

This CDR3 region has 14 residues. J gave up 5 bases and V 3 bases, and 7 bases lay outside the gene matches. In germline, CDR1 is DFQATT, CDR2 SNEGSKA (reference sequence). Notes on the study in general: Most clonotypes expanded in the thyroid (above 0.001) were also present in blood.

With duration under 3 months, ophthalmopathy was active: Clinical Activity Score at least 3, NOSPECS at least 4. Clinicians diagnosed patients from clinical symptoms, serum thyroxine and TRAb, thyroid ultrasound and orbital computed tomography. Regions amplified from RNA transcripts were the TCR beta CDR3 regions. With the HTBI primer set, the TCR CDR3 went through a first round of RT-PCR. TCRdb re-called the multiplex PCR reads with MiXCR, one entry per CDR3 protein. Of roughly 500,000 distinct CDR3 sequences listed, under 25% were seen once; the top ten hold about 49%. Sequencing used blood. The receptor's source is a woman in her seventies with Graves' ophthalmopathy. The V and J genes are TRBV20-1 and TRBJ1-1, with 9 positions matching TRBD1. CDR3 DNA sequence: TGCAGTGCTAGCCCAGGGACAGGGTGGACTGAAGCTTTCTTT. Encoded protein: CSASPGTGWTEAFF.